This record looks at one TCR beta chain sequence and its context. The sample comes from a study of cytomegalovirus exposure and HLA in healthy donors. From germline, CDR1 is GTSNPN and CDR2 SVGIG (reference sequence). The J segment lost 7 bases and the V segment lost 2 bases, leaving 5 bases of the junction unmatched. This CDR3 has 13 amino acids. PCR employed 60 Vbeta and 13 Jbeta primers. Sequencing used immunoSEQ multiplex PCR; TCRdb keeps in-frame clones, though not all of them. The sample shows some 100,000 clones, approximately 77% of them seen only once. Sequenced input: PBMCs. The chain recombines TRBV30 with TRBJ1-1; 9 bases agree with TRBD1. The TCR was taken from a man over 45 in good health and CMV-seropositive. The CDR3 loop reads CAWSITGGLEAFF. The CDR3 nucleotides read TGTGCCTGGAGTATTACAGGGGGCCTTGAAGCTTTCTTT.